Included here is one TCR beta chain sequence, with context. From germline, CDR1 is MNHNY and CDR2 SVGAGI (reference sequence). This CDR3 spans 16 amino acids. Trimming took 2 bases from V and 1 from J, leaving 14 bases between them. Expressed TCRB transcripts were sequenced, since all the RNA that had been isolated was reverse transcribed. Produced via immunoSEQ multiplex PCR; TCRdb's table is partial and in-frame only. Counted here are hundreds of thousands of clones, roughly a sixth occurring once; the ten biggest clones make up 0.093%. The data are from a study of beta chain features in type 1 diabetes. Study overall: Age and gender were similar between patients and healthy donors, as were cell yields. Sorted cell examination encompassed about 110,000,000 cells across all samples.

The chain uses TRBV6-6 and TRBJ1-2, with D perhaps matching TRBD1 (6 bases). Sequencing used naive CD4+ T cells from blood. The sequence was obtained from a man between 18 and 29 years old in good health. CDR3 DNA sequence: TGTGCCAGCAGTTACGCATCAGGGGCCAATAACTATGGCTACACCTTC. This sequence encodes CASSYASGANNYGYTF.